The 13 T cell receptor beta chains below were found in one sample sequenced in a study of T cell responses to AZD1222 COVID-19 vaccine. Some clones are missing from TCRdb's copy, which holds only in-frame ones; the method was immunoSEQ multiplex PCR. The profile shows 140,000 or so clones, 85% to 90% of them singletons. This specimen consisted of peripheral blood, obtained on day 0 of AZD1222 vaccination. The receptors stem from an adult in good health.

The chain uses TRBV18 and TRBJ1-3; TRBD1 is a possible D gene (6 bases). Germline-derived CDR1 and CDR2 are KGHSH and LQKENI. The V and J ends lost 0 bases and 0 bases respectively, with 15 bases between them. The CDR3 extends over 18 amino acids. CDR3 sequence reads: CASSPPEAGVISGNTIYF. The CDR3 DNA follows: TGTGCCAGCTCACCACCGGAGGCAGGGGTCATCTCTGGAAACACCATATATTTT.

The V and J genes are TRBV6-6 and TRBJ1-2; 7 nucleotides line up with TRBD1. Trimming took 4 bases from V and 5 from J; bases not matched to a gene: 13. Germline CDR1 is MNHNY and CDR2 is SVGAGI (reference sequence). There are 16 residues in the CDR3. DNA for the CDR3: TGTGCCAGCAGTTTTTCCACAGGGGTCGGAGGGTATGGCTACACCTTC. Translation: CASSFSTGVGGYGYTF.

The V and J genes are TRBV28 and TRBJ2-2, with D perhaps given as TRBD1 or TRBD2 (5 bases each). The CDR3 is 13 amino acids. CDR1 is MDHEN and CDR2 is SYDVKM in the germline V gene. V was shortened by 11 bases and J by 1 base, with 11 bases between the two germline ends. As DNA, the CDR3 is TGTGCCGCCCTGGGGGTGAACACCGGGGAGCTGTTTTTT. It yields the protein CAALGVNTGELFF.

The chain uses TRBV5-4 and TRBJ1-4; TRBD1 might be the D (6 bases). Germline assignment: CDR1 SGHNT and CDR2 YYREEE (reference sequence). V was shortened by 2 bases and J by 2 bases, with 13 bases between the two germline ends. The CDR3 runs to 16 residues. The CDR3 is CASSFEGGATNEKLFF. CDR3 bases: TGTGCCAGCAGCTTCGAGGGGGGAGCTACTAATGAAAAACTGTTTTTT.

The chain combines TRBV19 with TRBJ1-2, with a tentative D call TRBD1 (5 bases). V lost 8 bases, J lost 4 bases, and 17 bases lay in between. The CDR3 contains 14 residues. Germline CDR1 is LNHDA and CDR2 is SQIVND (reference sequence). The CDR3 coding sequence is TGTGCCAGTTTTCCCGGGGCCGGGGGCTATGGCTACACCTTC. This translates into CASFPGAGGYGYTF.

J is TRBJ2-7 and V is TRBV6-5, with no clear D. Between the trimmed V and J ends, which lost 2 bases and 3 bases, there was a span of 8 bases. CDR1 is MNHEY and CDR2 is SVGAGI in the germline V gene. The CDR3 loop spans 13 amino acids. The CDR3 spells CASSYGVNYEQYF. The CDR3 region has the DNA TGTGCCAGCAGTTACGGGGTTAACTACGAGCAGTACTTC.

The chain links TRBV19 to TRBJ2-5; TRBD2 agrees at 12 bases. With 3 bases clipped from V and 4 bases from J, the junction kept 9 bases outside the gene matches. Germline V gives CDR1 LNHDA, CDR2 SQIVND (reference sequence). The CDR3 loop spans 17 amino acids. The DNA of the CDR3 is TGTGCCAGTAGTATTCGGACTAGCGGGAAATGGGGAGAGACCCAGTACTTC. Translating gives CASSIRTSGKWGETQYF.

V and J are TRBV19 and TRBJ2-7; D perhaps matches TRBD1 (6 bases). The CDR3 has 14 amino acids. V was pared by 4 bases and J by 3 bases, with 13 bases between. CDR1 and CDR2 from the germline V gene are LNHDA and SQIVND (reference sequence). The CDR3 loop reads CASSTLDSLYEQYF. The CDR3 nucleotides are TGTGCCAGTAGTACTTTGGACAGCCTCTACGAGCAGTACTTC.

This clone was seen only once. The chain carries TRBV4-1 and TRBJ1-2; 8 positions match TRBD1. The CDR3 has 14 amino acids. J was trimmed by 8 bases and V by 0 bases; bases with no gene match: 5. Germline CDR1 reads MGHRA; CDR2 reads YSYEKL. CDR3 protein: CASSQDRDRGGYTF. CDR3 in DNA: TGCGCCAGCAGCCAAGATCGAGACAGGGGCGGCTACACCTTC.

V gene TRBV27 combines with J gene TRBJ1-4; 7 nucleotides line up with TRBD1. The CDR3 extends over 20 amino acids. V lost 4 bases and J lost 7; bases outside the gene matches: 24. From germline, CDR1 is MNHEY and CDR2 SMNVEV (reference sequence). The CDR3 is CASSSRQGRGMGRSSEKLFF. The CDR3 DNA follows: TGTGCCAGCAGTTCTCGACAGGGTCGGGGAATGGGCCGAAGTAGTGAAAAACTGTTTTTT.

This chain connects TRBV28 to TRBJ1-1; a weak D match, TRBD1 (6 bases). Per the germline V gene, CDR1 is MDHEN and CDR2 is SYDVKM. The CDR3 sequence is 15 residues long. V lost 2 bases and J 0 bases, leaving 10 bases between the germline ends. CDR3 in amino acids: CASSLRGVLNTEAFF. The DNA for the CDR3 is TGTGCCAGCAGTTTAAGGGGGGTGTTGAACACTGAAGCTTTCTTT.

The sample holds one count of this clone. This rearrangement joins TRBV6-5 to TRBJ1-2; D is undetermined. Germline CDR1 reads MNHEY; CDR2 reads SVGAGI. Trimming cost V 0 bases and J 2 bases, with 10 bases left between them. CDR3 length: 15 amino acids. The CDR3 DNA follows: TGTGCCAGCAGTTACTCTTCACGGATCAACTATGGCTACACCTTC. Encoded protein: CASSYSSRINYGYTF.

The chain couples TRBV2 to TRBJ2-1; D remains unclear. V dropped 10 bases and J dropped 10 bases, with 14 bases sitting between them. The CDR3 loop spans 11 amino acids. The germline gives CDR1 SNHLY, CDR2 FYNNEI. CDR3 in amino acids: CATRTREEQFF. The DNA of the CDR3 is TGTGCCACCCGGACCCGTGAAGAGCAGTTCTTC.